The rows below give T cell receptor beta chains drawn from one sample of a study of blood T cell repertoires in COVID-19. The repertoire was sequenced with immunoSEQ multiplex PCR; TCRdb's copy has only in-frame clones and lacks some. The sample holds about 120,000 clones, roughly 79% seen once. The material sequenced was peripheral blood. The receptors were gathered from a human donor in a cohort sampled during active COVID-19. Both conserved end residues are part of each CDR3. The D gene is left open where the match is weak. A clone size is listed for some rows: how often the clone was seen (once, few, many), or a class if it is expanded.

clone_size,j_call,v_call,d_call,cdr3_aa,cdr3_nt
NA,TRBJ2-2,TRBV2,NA,CASSDDILNTGELFF,TGTGCCAGCAGTGATGACATCCTGAACACCGGGGAGCTGTTTTTT
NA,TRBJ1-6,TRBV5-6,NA,CASSSMSLGHNNSPLHF,TGTGCCAGCAGCTCGATGAGCCTTGGACACAACAATTCACCCCTCCACTTT
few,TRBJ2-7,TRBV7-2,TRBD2,CASSLGTSASPQYF,TGTGCCAGCAGCTTGGGGACTAGCGCCTCCCCTCAGTACTTC
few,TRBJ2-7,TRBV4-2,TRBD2,CASSQTSSGTSYEQYF,TGTGCCAGCAGCCAAACTTCTAGCGGGACCTCCTACGAGCAGTACTTC
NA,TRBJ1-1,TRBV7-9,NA,CASSLLGGGEAFF,TGTGCCAGCAGCTTACTCGGGGGTGGTGAAGCTTTCTTT
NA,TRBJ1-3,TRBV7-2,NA,CASRTNSIGNTIYF,TGTGCCAGCAGAACGAACAGTATCGGAAACACCATATATTTT
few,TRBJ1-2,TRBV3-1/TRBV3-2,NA,CASSQDWAVNYGYTF,TGTGCCAGCAGCCAAGATTGGGCAGTTAACTATGGCTACACCTTC
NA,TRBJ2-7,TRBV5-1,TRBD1,CASSDRDRGPYEQYF,TGCGCCAGCAGCGACCGGGACAGGGGGCCCTACGAGCAGTACTTC
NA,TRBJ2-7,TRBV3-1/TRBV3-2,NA,CASSQWTVSYEQYF,TGTGCCAGCAGCCAATGGACAGTTTCCTACGAGCAGTACTTC
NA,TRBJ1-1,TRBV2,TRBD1,CASRAGGYTEAFF,TGTGCCAGCAGGGCAGGGGGATACACTGAAGCTTTCTTT